This TCR beta chain was recorded in a study of T-cell reconstitution after alpha-beta-depleted transplantation in children (dated by TCRdb to the mid-2010s). In terms of the full investigation: T-cell immune reconstitution after TCRalphabeta/CD19-depleted allogeneic hematopoietic cell transplantation in children was quantitatively tracked in the study by means of TCR repertoire profiling. The research as a whole found: In some patients, high TCRbeta diversity at day 60 was attributed to recipient T cells and intrathymic progenitors that had survived conditioning. The apparently early alphabetaT-cell count recovery about two months after transplant was reportedly dependent on only several hundred rapidly expanded clones derived from non-depleted graft cells. The frequencies of hyperexpanded clones fell over the following months, and after one year, T-cell counts and TCRbeta diversity were mostly attributed to newly produced T cells.

Trimming leaves V shorter by 0 bases and J shorter by 9 bases, with the junction holding 17 bases beyond the gene matches. The germline V gene (reference sequence) sets CDR1 to DFQATT and CDR2 to SNEGSKA. Taken from cysteine to phenylalanine, the CDR3 has 18 residues. The kept DNA is CDR3 alone, 54 bases in frame from the first base. This clonotype was counted between two and nine times. Its antigen remains undetermined. Base quality data are lacking; no much larger clone is found one base away. To prepare the library, PCR was applied. This sample was sequenced with an Illumina HiSeq 2500. To normalize quantification of the TCRbeta repertoire, the TCR libraries were built with molecular barcoding that relied on unique molecular identifiers. TCRdb trimmed public reads at Q25 via fastp, called clones via MiXCR and kept in-frame beta chains. Entries that share a CDR3 protein sequence are merged under the most common genes and DNA. The sample table holds about 250,000 distinct CDR3 sequences, of which more than 20% were seen once. Together, the top ten hold under 5.5% of the sample.

The sample's treatment or condition label, decoded: allogeneic hematopoietic cell transplantation with graft depleted of TCRalphabeta T cells and CD19 B cells. The transplant recipients were children given TCRalphabeta/CD19-depleted allogeneic hematopoietic cell grafts. The V gene is TRBV20-1 and the J gene is TRBJ2-3, with 11 junctional bases fitting TRBD2. The clonotype originates from a female patient aged 2-15 years who had a stem cell transplant for congenital amegakaryocytic thrombocytopenia, so the T cells may come from the graft donor. The specimen comprised PBMCs, mostly from graft donor cells, sampled 360 days after TCRalphabeta/CD19-depleted stem cell transplant. DNA sequence: TGCAGTGCTAGAGATATGGGGCGGGGTAGCGGGGGGGCGAGAACGCAGTATTTT. This translates into CSARDMGRGSGGARTQYF.